This T cell receptor beta chain was recorded in a study of shared clonotypes between healthy human individuals. Overall study findings and caveats: Represented diversity (both genetic and exposure-history) was limited by the small number of donors. In a few donors, about 5% of naive CD4 clonotypes appeared in common.

The CDR3 has 12 residues. V lost 4 bases and J 8 bases, leaving 11 bases between the germline ends. Germline V CDR1 and CDR2: SNHLY, FYNNEI. In the case of this clone: What it binds is unknown.

Data came from immunoSEQ multiplex PCR; TCRdb stores just in-frame clones and leaves some out. Of approximately 2.5 million clones in the sample, around 90% are singletons; the top ten hold roughly 0.13%. This rearrangement joins TRBV2 to TRBJ1-2; D is ambiguous. The sample consisted of naive CD4+ T cells sorted from blood. Sample subset: CD45RA+ positively selected. The TCR originated in a man in his late teens or twenties in good health. This CDR3 is CASSALAEGYTF. CDR3 nucleotide sequence: TGTGCCAGCAGTGCGTTGGCGGAAGGCTACACCTTC.